One and the same sample provided the 10 T cell receptor beta chains below, sequenced in a study of CD8 T cells in ankylosing spondylitis. General observations from the study: A TCR beta motif of about eight highly homologous variants seemed to mark ankylosing spondylitis blood.

TCRdb reanalysed the 5' RACE reads using MiXCR and keeps one entry per CDR3 protein. Found here are fewer than 500,000 distinct CDR3 sequences, 20% to 30% of them singletons; the top ten hold 0.85% to 1%. These receptors are not linked to any known antigen. Source material: blood, either unsorted or a sorted T cell fraction (not recorded which). The receptors were gathered from a male donor with ankylosing spondylitis.

The chain uses TRBV12-3 or TRBV12-4 and TRBJ1-1; 7 bases are a match to TRBD1. The length of the CDR3 is 14 residues. Trimming took 6 bases from V and 5 from J; bases not matched to a gene: 9. The CDR3 DNA is TGTGCCAGCAGCCTCACAGGGGAGGGTACTGAAGCTTTCTTT. Encoded protein: CASSLTGEGTEAFF.

CDR3: CASSGGNSNTGELFF. In DNA, the CDR3 is TGTGCCAGCAGTGGAGGGAACTCGAACACCGGGGAGCTGTTTTTT. The gene calls are TRBV11-3 and TRBJ2-2, with D maybe TRBD2 (6 bases). V was cut by 6 bases and J by 0 bases, with 11 bases left in between. In germline, CDR1 is SGHNT, CDR2 YENEEA. This CDR3 region has 15 residues.

The rearrangement uses TRBV5-1 and TRBJ2-2; D gene uncertain. The germline V gene encodes CDR1 SGHRS and CDR2 YFSETQ. This CDR3 spans 14 amino acids. Trimming stripped 4 bases from V and 4 bases from J, with 11 bases between. This CDR3 is CASSPNTITGELFF. The DNA for the CDR3 is TGCGCCAGCAGCCCAAACACAATCACCGGGGAGCTGTTTTTT.

The rearrangement links TRBV5-1 to TRBJ2-7, with D uncertain. Germline V CDR1 and CDR2: SGHRS, YFSETQ. This CDR3 region has 14 residues. The V end was cut by 0 bases, the J end by 0 bases, with 7 bases between. The CDR3 protein is CASSLGPPSYEQYV. CDR3 nucleotides: TGCGCCAGCAGCTTGGGACCCCCCTCCTACGAGCAGTACGTC.

This clonotype was seen more than once but under ten times. This sequence joins TRBV29-1 and TRBJ2-4, with 11 positions matching TRBD1. CDR3 length equals 18 residues. V trimming: 5 bases; J trimming: 1 base; junction bases outside the gene matches: 13. Germline V gene data show CDR1 as SQVTM and CDR2 as ANQGSEA. CDR3 loop: CSVRRDRGKDSAKNIQYF. The CDR3 bases are TGCAGCGTTAGGAGGGACAGGGGGAAGGATTCGGCCAAAAACATTCAGTACTTC.

This clonotype occurred a few times. The V and J genes are TRBV7-9 and TRBJ1-6, with 9 nucleotides matching TRBD1. Looked up from germline, CDR1 is SEHNR and CDR2 is FQNEAQ (reference sequence). J was trimmed by 0 bases and V by 4 bases; bases with no gene match: 4. The CDR3 sequence is 17 residues long. CDR3 region: CASSSGQGSSYNSPLHF. The CDR3 nucleotides are TGTGCCAGCAGCTCGGGACAGGGTAGCTCCTATAATTCACCCCTCCACTTT.

The V gene is TRBV7-2, the J gene TRBJ2-1; D possibly corresponds to TRBD2 (6 bases). CDR3 length: 12 amino acids. Germline assignment: CDR1 SGHTA and CDR2 FQGNSA. Trimming removed 6 bases from V and 9 bases from J, with 12 bases in between. The CDR3 DNA reads as TGTGCCAGCAGTACTAGCCGGGCTGAGCAGTTCTTC. It specifies CASSTSRAEQFF. Variable domain in full (rest from reference TRBV7-2 and TRBJ2-1): GAGVSQSPSNKVTEKGKDVELRCDPISGHTALYWYRQSLGQGLEFLIYFQGNSAPDKSGLPSDRFSAERTGGSVSTLTIQRTQQEDSAVYLCASSTSRAEQFFGPGTRLTVL.

The chain has TRBV20-1 and TRBJ1-1; TRBD1 is a possible D gene (6 bases). Germline loops: CDR1 DFQATT, CDR2 SNEGSKA (reference sequence). The CDR3 consists of 17 residues. Trimming removed 0 bases from V and 0 bases from J, with 17 bases in between. This chain's CDR3 is CSARDLMGAALNTEAFF. The CDR3 bases are TGCAGTGCTAGAGATCTCATGGGGGCGGCCTTGAACACTGAAGCTTTCTTT.

The chain is built from TRBV6-5 and TRBJ1-3; D not resolved. The V end was cut by 7 bases, the J end by 0 bases, with 4 bases between. The CDR3 is 12 amino acids. CDR1 MNHEY and CDR2 SVGAGI come from the germline V gene. As DNA, the CDR3 is TGTGCCAGCAAAGCCTCTGGAAACACCATATATTTT. Encoded protein: CASKASGNTIYF.

This clonotype was detected ten times or more. At one end the junction does not follow the germline gene, possibly because of a read error. CDR3 sequence: CASSLSGYEQYF. In DNA form, the CDR3 reads TGCGCCAGCAGCCTATCTGGGTACGAGCAGTACTTC. This chain uses TRBV7-9 with TRBJ2-7, with D uncertain. The CDR3 totals 12 residues. The germline CDR1 and CDR2 sequences are SEHNR and FQNEAQ (reference sequence).